This entry is about one T cell receptor (beta chain). The entry originates in a study of OX40 agonist ivuxolimab in advanced cancers. Sequencing was performed with immunoSEQ multiplex PCR; in TCRdb, only in-frame clones are kept and a portion is missing. The profile shows approximately 11,000 clones, around nine tenths of them singletons. The CDR3 runs 18 residues. The starting material was CD4+ or CD8+ T cells sorted from blood, obtained in a trial of the OX40 agonist ivuxolimab. The sequence came from an adult with an advanced solid tumor such as melanoma, head and neck, liver or kidney cancer. The chain is built from TRBV12-2 and TRBJ1-5; TRBD1 is the table's D call, not checked against the DNA. TRBV12-2 constitutes a pseudogene. The CDR3 DNA is TGTGCAAGTCGCTTAGCGCTCGAAGACAGGGGTAGCAATCAGCCCCAGCATTTT. This codes for CASRLALEDRGSNQPQHF.